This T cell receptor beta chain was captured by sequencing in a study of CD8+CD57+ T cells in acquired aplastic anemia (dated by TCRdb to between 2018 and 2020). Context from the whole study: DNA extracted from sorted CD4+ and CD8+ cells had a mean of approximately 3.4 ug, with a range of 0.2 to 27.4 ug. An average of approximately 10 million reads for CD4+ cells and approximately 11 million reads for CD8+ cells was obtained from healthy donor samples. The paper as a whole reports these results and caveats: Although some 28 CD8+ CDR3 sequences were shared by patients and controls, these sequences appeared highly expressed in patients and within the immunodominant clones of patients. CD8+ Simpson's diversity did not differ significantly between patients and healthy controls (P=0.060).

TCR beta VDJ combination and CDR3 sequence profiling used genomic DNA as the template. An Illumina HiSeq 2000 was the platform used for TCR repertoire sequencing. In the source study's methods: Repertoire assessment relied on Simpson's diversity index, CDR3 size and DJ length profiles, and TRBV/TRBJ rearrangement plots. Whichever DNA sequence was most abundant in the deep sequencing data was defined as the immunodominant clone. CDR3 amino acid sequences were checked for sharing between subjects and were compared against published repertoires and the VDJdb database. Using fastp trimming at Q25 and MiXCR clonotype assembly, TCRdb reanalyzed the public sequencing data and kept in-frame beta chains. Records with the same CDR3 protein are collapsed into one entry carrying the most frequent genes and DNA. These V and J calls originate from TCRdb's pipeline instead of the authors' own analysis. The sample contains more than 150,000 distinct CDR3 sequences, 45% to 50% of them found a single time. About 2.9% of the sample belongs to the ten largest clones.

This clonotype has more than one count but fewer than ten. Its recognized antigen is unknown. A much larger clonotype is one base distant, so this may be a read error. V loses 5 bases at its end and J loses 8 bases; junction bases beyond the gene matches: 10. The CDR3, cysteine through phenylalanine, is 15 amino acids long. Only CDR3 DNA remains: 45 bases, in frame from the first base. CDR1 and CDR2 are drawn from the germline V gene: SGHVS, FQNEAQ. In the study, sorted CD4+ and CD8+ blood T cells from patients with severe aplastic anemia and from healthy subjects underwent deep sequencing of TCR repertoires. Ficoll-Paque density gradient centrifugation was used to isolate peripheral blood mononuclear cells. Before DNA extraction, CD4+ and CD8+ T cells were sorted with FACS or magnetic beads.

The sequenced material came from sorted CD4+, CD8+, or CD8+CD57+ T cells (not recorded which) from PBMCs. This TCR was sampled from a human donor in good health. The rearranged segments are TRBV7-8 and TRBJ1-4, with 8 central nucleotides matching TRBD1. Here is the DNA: TGTGCCAGCAGCGCCCTGACAGGGGAAGGAGAAAAACTGTTTTTT. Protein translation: CASSALTGEGEKLFF.